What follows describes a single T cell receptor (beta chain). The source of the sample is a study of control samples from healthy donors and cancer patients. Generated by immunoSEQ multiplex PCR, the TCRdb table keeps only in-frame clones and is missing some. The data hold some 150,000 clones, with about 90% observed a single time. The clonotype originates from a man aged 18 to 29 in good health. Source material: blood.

This CDR3 is CASSSRQGHYGYTF. The CDR3 region has the DNA TGTGCCAGCAGTTCGAGACAGGGCCACTATGGCTACACCTTC. This sequence joins TRBV28 and TRBJ1-2; 7 nucleotides agree with TRBD1. J gave up 3 bases and V 4 bases, and 5 bases lay outside the gene matches. The CDR3 runs 14 residues. The germline V gene encodes CDR1 MDHEN and CDR2 SYDVKM.